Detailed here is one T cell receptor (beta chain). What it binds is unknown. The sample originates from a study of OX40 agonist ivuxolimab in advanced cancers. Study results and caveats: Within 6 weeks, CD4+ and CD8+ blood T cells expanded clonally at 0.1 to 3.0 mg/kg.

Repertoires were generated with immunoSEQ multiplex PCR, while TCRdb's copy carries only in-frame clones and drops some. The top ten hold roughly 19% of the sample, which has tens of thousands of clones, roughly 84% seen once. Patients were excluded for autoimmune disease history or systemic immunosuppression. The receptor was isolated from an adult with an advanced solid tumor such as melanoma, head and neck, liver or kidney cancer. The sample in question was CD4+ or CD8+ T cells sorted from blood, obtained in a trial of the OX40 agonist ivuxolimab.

CDR3 loop: CASSPSAPSTDTQYF. CDR3 bases: TGTGCCAGCAGCCCCTCCGCCCCTAGCACAGATACGCAGTATTTT. The rearrangement uses TRBV7-2 and TRBJ2-3; D not certain. CDR3 length: 15 residues. Germline-derived CDR1 and CDR2 are SGHTA and FQGNSA. Trimming took off 5 bases at V and 0 bases at J, with 12 bases between the two ends.